This T cell receptor (beta chain) was obtained from a study of blood T cell repertoires in COVID-19. Generated by immunoSEQ multiplex PCR, the TCRdb table keeps only in-frame clones and is missing some. The sample records about 160,000 clones, 84% being singletons. Germline values: CDR1 LNHDA, CDR2 SQIVND (reference sequence). The CDR3 loop spans 14 amino acids. Trimming left V 3 bases short and J 1 base short, with 10 bases between. Source material: PBMCs or T cells enriched from blood (not recorded which). The source of this sequence is a man aged 50-59 years who had recovered from COVID-19. This chain connects TRBV19 to TRBJ2-7; TRBD1 is a possible D gene (5 bases). DNA of the CDR3: TGTGCCAGTAGTATCGGCAGGGCGTCCTACGAGCAGTACTTC. This codes for CASSIGRASYEQYF.